This paragraph covers one TCR beta chain sequence. These data originate in a study of Ad26.COV2.S vaccination and SARS-CoV-2 variants. The CDR3 has 13 residues. The V and J ends lost 4 bases and 5 bases respectively, with 9 bases between them. Germline V gene lookup returns CDR1 LGHNA and CDR2 YSLEER. Libraries were prepared by immunoSEQ multiplex PCR; TCRdb keeps only in-frame clonotypes and omits some of them. This table has around 140,000 clones, 80% to 90% appearing once. This clonotype originated in a human donor who had recovered from COVID-19. The genes are TRBV4-3 and TRBJ2-1; D is perhaps TRBD2 (5 bases). The sample consisted of peripheral blood, taken after recovery from COVID-19. The CDR3 here is CASSLRADNEQFF. The DNA of the CDR3 is TGCGCCAGCAGCCTGCGGGCGGACAATGAGCAGTTCTTC.